This entry concerns a single TCR beta chain. The antigen remains unidentified. The data originate from a study of cytomegalovirus exposure and HLA in healthy donors. Findings and limits, study-wide: A further, later analysis showed that HLA-associated TCR beta chains (compared with equally common others) were more clonally expanded. Later on, a genetic analysis was performed. It linked a missense variant in DCLRE1C with V- and J-gene trimming of TCR beta. Certain sequence variants were highly shared and formed a cluster, and this cluster was likely a sequencing artifact. What a later analysis showed was that several of the most significant clusters appeared linked to common viral pathogens.

The PCR was carried out with 60 Vbeta primers and 13 Jbeta primers. Produced via immunoSEQ multiplex PCR; TCRdb's table is partial and in-frame only. This table holds around 100,000 clones, 65% to 85% found once. Sequenced: PBMCs. The TCR originated in a woman younger than 35 in good health and CMV-seronegative.

The CDR3 DNA sequence: TGTGCCACTTCCTCCAGGACAGCCTATGGCTACACCTTC. Translated: CATSSRTAYGYTF. The chain has TRBV19 and TRBJ1-2, with D maybe TRBD1 (6 bases). V lost 10 bases and J lost 4, with 16 bases in between. Germline lookup yields CDR1 LNHDA and CDR2 SQIVND (reference sequence). CDR3 length equals 13 residues.